The 18 T cell receptor beta chains given below trace back to one sample, sequenced in a study of cytomegalovirus exposure and HLA in healthy donors. The PCR had 60 Vbeta and 13 Jbeta primers. Profiling relied on immunoSEQ multiplex PCR, and the TCRdb table lists in-frame clones only, not all of them. The top ten clones hold 2% to 3% of a sample with roughly 220,000 clones, roughly 68% of them seen once. What was sequenced was PBMCs. Every receptor here comes from a man aged 40-49 years in good health and CMV-seropositive.

This clone is a singleton in its sample. J is TRBJ2-2 and V is TRBV4-2; 7 bases match TRBD2. The CDR3 loop spans 17 amino acids. The junction had 11 bases not matched to a gene; V was cut back by 4 bases and J by 3 bases. CDR1 is LGHNA and CDR2 is YNFKEQ in the germline V gene. This chain's CDR3 is CASSRRGEGPYTGELFF. In DNA form, the CDR3 reads TGTGCCAGCAGCCGCCGGGGGGAGGGGCCATACACCGGGGAGCTGTTTTTT.

The J gene is TRBJ1-1, the V gene TRBV4-3, with D perhaps matching TRBD1 (5 bases). V was cut by 0 bases and J by 4 bases, with 6 bases left in between. The CDR3 is made up of 13 amino acids. Germline loops: CDR1 LGHNA, CDR2 YSLEER. Here the CDR3 reads CASSQEGGTEAFF. CDR3 sequence (DNA): TGCGCCAGCAGCCAAGAGGGGGGCACTGAAGCTTTCTTT.

The V gene is TRBV14, the J gene TRBJ1-1; D remains ambiguous. V lost 1 base to trimming and J lost 5 bases, with 11 bases between them. This CDR3 has 14 amino acids. The germline gives CDR1 SGHDN, CDR2 FVKESK. Here the CDR3 DNA reads TGTGCCAGCAGCCAAGTTTCTCTCCGGACTGAAGCTTTCTTT. Translated: CASSQVSLRTEAFF. The full variable domain, rest sourced from reference TRBV14 and TRBJ1-1, is EAGVTQFPSHSVIEKGQTVTLRCDPISGHDNLYWYRRVMGKEIKFLLHFVKESKQDESGMPNNRFLAERTGGTYSTLKVQPAELEDSGVYFCASSQVSLRTEAFFGQGTRLTVV.

CDR3 sequence (DNA): TGTGCCAGCAGCTTGACGGCAGGGCAAGCTAACTATGGCTACACCTTC. Its translation: CASSLTAGQANYGYTF. The chain carries TRBV5-5 and TRBJ1-2; D is perhaps TRBD1 (5 bases). Germline-derived CDR1 and CDR2 are SGHKS and YYEKEE (reference sequence). The CDR3 contains 16 residues. Trimming removed 1 base at V and 0 bases at J, with 13 bases between.

This chain connects TRBV5-4 to TRBJ1-1; no clear D gene. In germline, CDR1 is SGHNT, CDR2 YYREEE (reference sequence). Trimming removed 5 bases at V and 1 base at J, with 12 bases between. This CDR3 is 14 amino acids long. In DNA, the CDR3 is TGTGCCAGCAGGAGATCAATTCCGAACACTGAAGCTTTCTTT. It is translated as CASRRSIPNTEAFF.

The chain combines TRBV27 with TRBJ2-5, with D tentatively TRBD2 (6 bases). V was shortened by 6 bases and J by 7 bases, with 15 bases between the two germline ends. Germline V gives CDR1 MNHEY, CDR2 SMNVEV (reference sequence). The CDR3 covers 13 residues. Here the CDR3 DNA reads TGTGCCAGCAGCGGGACGGCCGGGGGGACCCAGTACTTC. It codes for CASSGTAGGTQYF.

CDR3 protein: CASSQVWFGVLNYGYTF. The CDR3 region has the DNA TGTGCCAGCAGCCAAGTTTGGTTTGGAGTCCTCAACTATGGCTACACCTTC. V and J are TRBV14 and TRBJ1-2; D unresolved. Germline V lookup: CDR1 SGHDN, CDR2 FVKESK. Trimming removed 1 base from V and 2 bases from J, with 17 bases in between. This CDR3 region has 17 residues.

The chain has TRBV18 and TRBJ1-5; TRBD1 agrees at 11 bases. Trimming took 5 bases from V and 4 from J; bases not matched to a gene: 7. Germline values: CDR1 KGHSH, CDR2 LQKENI. This CDR3 region has 16 residues. The CDR3 sequence: CASSYRTGGKNQPQHF. The CDR3 DNA is TGTGCCAGCTCATACAGGACAGGGGGCAAGAATCAGCCCCAGCATTTT.

This clone appeared a few times. This chain connects TRBV5-6 to TRBJ1-4, with a tentative D call TRBD1 (6 bases). Germline CDR1 and CDR2: SGHDT and YYEEEE. V lost 2 bases and J 0 bases, leaving 11 bases between the germline ends. The CDR3 runs to 16 residues. CDR3 amino acids: CASSFGRGATNEKLFF. The CDR3 DNA reads TGTGCCAGCAGCTTTGGCAGGGGAGCAACTAATGAAAAACTGTTTTTT.

This clone is a singleton in its sample. This sequence joins TRBV9 and TRBJ2-1; TRBD2 aligns across 7 bases. Per germline, CDR1 SGDLS and CDR2 YYNGEE. With 4 bases clipped from V and 8 bases from J, the junction kept 9 bases outside the gene matches. The CDR3 extends over 14 amino acids. CDR3 region: CASSSGTMYYEQFF. CDR3 coding DNA: TGTGCCAGCAGCTCAGGGACTATGTATTATGAGCAGTTCTTC.

The chain is built from TRBV29-1 and TRBJ1-1; 8 bases fit TRBD1. Germline CDR1 is SQVTM and CDR2 is ANQGSEA. The V gene end was trimmed by 7 bases and the J gene end by 3 bases; junction bases not matched to a gene: 13. CDR3 length: 15 residues. DNA for the CDR3: TGCAGCGGAGCGCTAGGGACAGGCGAGTACACTGAAGCTTTCTTT. Translating gives CSGALGTGEYTEAFF.

The gene calls are TRBV2 and TRBJ1-5, with D perhaps TRBD1 (6 bases). CDR3 length: 14 amino acids. V was pared by 3 bases and J by 3 bases, with 9 bases between. Germline lookup yields CDR1 SNHLY and CDR2 FYNNEI. CDR3 sequence reads: CASSDGTPNQPQHF. Here the CDR3 DNA reads TGTGCCAGCAGTGACGGGACACCCAATCAGCCCCAGCATTTT.

This clone occurred a few times. The V call is TRBV6-5, the J call TRBJ1-1; TRBD1 might be the D (6 bases). Germline-derived CDR1 and CDR2 are MNHEY and SVGAGI. The CDR3 spans 15 residues. V lost 6 bases and J lost 0, with 14 bases in between. CDR3 nucleotides: TGTGCCAGCAGATTGGCGGGGGGCGTGAACACTGAAGCTTTCTTT. This sequence encodes CASRLAGGVNTEAFF.

As regards this clone: This CDR3 is also generated by other DNA sequences in the sample. The chain couples TRBV9 to TRBJ2-3, with D perhaps TRBD2 (5 bases). Germline V gene sequence: CDR1 SGDLS, CDR2 YYNGEE. V dropped 0 bases and J dropped 0 bases, with 11 bases sitting between them. The CDR3 spans 16 residues. CDR3 coding DNA: TGTGCCAGCAGCGTAGGCCGGGGATCTAGCACAGATACGCAGTATTTT. Protein sequence: CASSVGRGSSTDTQYF. Together with reference TRBV9 and TRBJ2-3, the CDR3 gives the full variable domain: DSGVTQTPKHLITATGQRVTLRCSPRSGDLSVYWYQQSLDQGLQFLIQYYNGEERAKGNILERFSAQQFPDLHSELNLSSLELGDSALYFCASSVGRGSSTDTQYFGPGTRLTVL.

V and J are TRBV7-2 and TRBJ1-6; D call uncertain. Trimming took off 5 bases at V and 6 bases at J, with 14 bases between the two ends. Germline CDR1 SGHTA, CDR2 FQGNSA. The CDR3 sequence is 15 residues long. The CDR3 DNA is TGTGCCAGCAGCCCGGTCGGGAGTTCTAATTCACCCCTCCACTTT. As protein: CASSPVGSSNSPLHF.

This clone came up a few times. This sequence joins TRBV13 and TRBJ2-2, with 12 bases aligning to TRBD2. Germline V gene sequence: CDR1 PRHDT, CDR2 FYEKMQ (reference sequence). Unmatched junction bases numbered 8, after V lost 5 bases and J lost 7 bases. The CDR3 runs to 16 residues. The DNA for the CDR3 is TGTGCCAGCAGCCCCCTAGCGGGGGGGCCTGTCGGGGAGCTGTTTTTT. Protein product: CASSPLAGGPVGELFF.

This chain joins TRBV10-2 and TRBJ1-4; TRBD1 might be the D (6 bases). Germline V gene sequence: CDR1 WSHSY, CDR2 SAAADI. The V end lost 6 bases, the J end lost 6 bases, and 14 bases lay between the germline ends. The CDR3 runs 14 residues. The CDR3 is CASSEQGWDEKLFF. The CDR3 DNA reads TGCGCCAGCAGCGAGCAGGGGTGGGATGAAAAACTGTTTTTT.

The rearrangement uses TRBV9 and TRBJ2-3, with 13 bases lining up with TRBD2. V was clipped by 3 bases and J by 8 bases; unmatched bases: 9. The CDR3 is 16 amino acids. Per the germline V gene, CDR1 is SGDLS and CDR2 is YYNGEE. The CDR3 loop is CASSAGTSGGAGTQYF. DNA for the CDR3: TGTGCCAGCAGCGCCGGCACTAGCGGGGGGGCGGGTACGCAGTATTTT. Looking up the rest from reference TRBV9 and TRBJ2-3 gives the full variable domain: DSGVTQTPKHLITATGQRVTLRCSPRSGDLSVYWYQQSLDQGLQFLIQYYNGEERAKGNILERFSAQQFPDLHSELNLSSLELGDSALYFCASSAGTSGGAGTQYFGPGTRLTVL.